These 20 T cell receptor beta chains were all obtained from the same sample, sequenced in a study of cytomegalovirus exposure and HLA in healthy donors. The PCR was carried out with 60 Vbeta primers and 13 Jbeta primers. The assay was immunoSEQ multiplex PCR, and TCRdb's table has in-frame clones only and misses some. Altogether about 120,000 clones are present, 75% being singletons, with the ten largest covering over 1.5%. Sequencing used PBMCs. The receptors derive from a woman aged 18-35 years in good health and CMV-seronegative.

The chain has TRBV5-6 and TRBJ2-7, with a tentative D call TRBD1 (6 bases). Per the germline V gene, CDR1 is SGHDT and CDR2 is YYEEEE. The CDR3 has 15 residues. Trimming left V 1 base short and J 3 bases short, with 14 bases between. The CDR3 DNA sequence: TGTGCCAGCAGCTTGTCGACAGGATTGTTCTACGAGCAGTACTTC. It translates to CASSLSTGLFYEQYF.

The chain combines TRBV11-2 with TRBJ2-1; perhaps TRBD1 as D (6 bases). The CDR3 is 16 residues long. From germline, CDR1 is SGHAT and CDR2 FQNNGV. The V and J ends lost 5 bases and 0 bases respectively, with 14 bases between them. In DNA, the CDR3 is TGTGCCAGCAGCCCCCGCACAGGGAGCTCCTACAATGAGCAGTTCTTC. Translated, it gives CASSPRTGSSYNEQFF.

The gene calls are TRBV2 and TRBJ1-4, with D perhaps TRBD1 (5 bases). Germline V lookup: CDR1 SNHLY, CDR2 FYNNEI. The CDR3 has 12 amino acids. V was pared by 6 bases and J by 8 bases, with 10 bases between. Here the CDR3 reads CASSRVDEKLFF. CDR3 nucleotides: TGTGCCAGCAGCAGGGTGGACGAAAAACTGTTTTTT.

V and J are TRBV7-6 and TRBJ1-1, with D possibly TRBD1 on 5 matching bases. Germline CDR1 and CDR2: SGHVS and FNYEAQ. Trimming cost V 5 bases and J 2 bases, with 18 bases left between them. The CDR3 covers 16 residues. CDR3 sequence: CASSPSAGRFNTEAFF. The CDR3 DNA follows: TGTGCCAGCAGCCCTTCGGCGGGGCGGTTTAACACTGAAGCTTTCTTT.

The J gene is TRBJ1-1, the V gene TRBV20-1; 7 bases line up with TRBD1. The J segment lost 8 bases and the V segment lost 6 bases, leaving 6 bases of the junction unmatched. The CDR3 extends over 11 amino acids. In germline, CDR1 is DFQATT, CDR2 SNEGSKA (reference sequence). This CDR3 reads CSAGDRPEAFF. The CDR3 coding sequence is TGCAGTGCAGGGGACAGACCCGAAGCTTTCTTT.

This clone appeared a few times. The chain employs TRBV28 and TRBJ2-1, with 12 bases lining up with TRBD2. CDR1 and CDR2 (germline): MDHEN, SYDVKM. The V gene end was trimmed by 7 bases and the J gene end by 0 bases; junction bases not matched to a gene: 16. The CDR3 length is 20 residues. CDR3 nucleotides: TGTGCCAGCACCCCCGGGCGTCTAGCGGGGGGGTTGGGCTCCTACAATGAGCAGTTCTTC. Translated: CASTPGRLAGGLGSYNEQFF. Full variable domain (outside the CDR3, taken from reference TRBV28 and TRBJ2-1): DVKVTQSSRYLVKRTGEKVFLECVQDMDHENMFWYRQDPGLGLRLIYFSYDVKMKEKGDIPEGYSVSREKKERFSLILESASTNQTSMYLCASTPGRLAGGLGSYNEQFFGPGTRLTVL.

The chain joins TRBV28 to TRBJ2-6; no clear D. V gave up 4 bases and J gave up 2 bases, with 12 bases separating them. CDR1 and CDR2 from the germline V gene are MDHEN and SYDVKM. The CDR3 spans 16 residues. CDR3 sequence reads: CASSSPLLTGANVLTF. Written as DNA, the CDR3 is TGTGCCAGCAGTTCCCCTTTACTAACTGGGGCCAACGTCCTGACTTTC.

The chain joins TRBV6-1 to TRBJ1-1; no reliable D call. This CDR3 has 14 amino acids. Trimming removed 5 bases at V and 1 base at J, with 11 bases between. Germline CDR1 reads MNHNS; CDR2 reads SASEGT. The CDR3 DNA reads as TGTGCCAGCAGTTCTGAACCCGGGAACACTGAAGCTTTCTTT. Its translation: CASSSEPGNTEAFF.

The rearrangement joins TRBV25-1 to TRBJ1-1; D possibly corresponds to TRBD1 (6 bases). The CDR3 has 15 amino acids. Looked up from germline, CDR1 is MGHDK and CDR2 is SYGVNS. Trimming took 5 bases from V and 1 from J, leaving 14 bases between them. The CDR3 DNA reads TGTGCCAGCAGTCCCTCACAGGGCGGGAACACTGAAGCTTTCTTT. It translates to CASSPSQGGNTEAFF.

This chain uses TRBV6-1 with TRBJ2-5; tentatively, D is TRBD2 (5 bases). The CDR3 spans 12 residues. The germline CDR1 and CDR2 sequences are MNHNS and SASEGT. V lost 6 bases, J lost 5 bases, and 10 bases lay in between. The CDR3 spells CASSRLRETQYF. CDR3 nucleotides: TGTGCCAGCAGCCGACTAAGGGAGACCCAGTACTTC.

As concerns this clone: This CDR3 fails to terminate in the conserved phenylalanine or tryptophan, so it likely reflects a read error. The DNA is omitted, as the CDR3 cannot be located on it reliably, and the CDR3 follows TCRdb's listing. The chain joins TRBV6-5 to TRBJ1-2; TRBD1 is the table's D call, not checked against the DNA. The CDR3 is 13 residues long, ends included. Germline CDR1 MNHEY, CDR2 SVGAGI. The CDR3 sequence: CASRTASGGEETV.

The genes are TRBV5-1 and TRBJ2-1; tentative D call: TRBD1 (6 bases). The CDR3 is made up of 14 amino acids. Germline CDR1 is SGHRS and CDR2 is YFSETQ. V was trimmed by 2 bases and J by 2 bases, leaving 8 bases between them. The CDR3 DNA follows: TGCGCCAGCAGCTTAGGACAGACCTACAATGAGCAGTTCTTC. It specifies CASSLGQTYNEQFF.

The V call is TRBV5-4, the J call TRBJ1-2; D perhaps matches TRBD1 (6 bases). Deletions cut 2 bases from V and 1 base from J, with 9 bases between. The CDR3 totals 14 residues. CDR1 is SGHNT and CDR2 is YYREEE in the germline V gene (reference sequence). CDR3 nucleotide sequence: TGTGCCAGCAGCTTCACGGACAGTAACTATGGCTACACCTTC. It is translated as CASSFTDSNYGYTF.

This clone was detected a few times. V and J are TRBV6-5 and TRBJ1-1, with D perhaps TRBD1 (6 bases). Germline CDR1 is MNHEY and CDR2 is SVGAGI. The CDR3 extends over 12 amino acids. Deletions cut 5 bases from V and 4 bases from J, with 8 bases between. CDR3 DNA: TGTGCCAGCAGTCTACAGGGCACTGAAGCTTTCTTT. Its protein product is CASSLQGTEAFF.

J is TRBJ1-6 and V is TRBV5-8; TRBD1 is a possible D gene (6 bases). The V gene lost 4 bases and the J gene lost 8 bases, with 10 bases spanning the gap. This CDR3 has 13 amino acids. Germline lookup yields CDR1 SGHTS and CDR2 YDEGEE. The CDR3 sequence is CASSSGQYSPLHF. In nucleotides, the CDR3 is TGTGCCAGCAGCAGTGGACAGTATTCACCCCTCCACTTT.

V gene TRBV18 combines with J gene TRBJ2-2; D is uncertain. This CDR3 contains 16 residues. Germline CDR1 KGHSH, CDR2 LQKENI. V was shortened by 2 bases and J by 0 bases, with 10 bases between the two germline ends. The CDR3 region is CASSPEAPTNTGELFF. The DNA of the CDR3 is TGTGCCAGCTCACCAGAGGCGCCTACGAACACCGGGGAGCTGTTTTTT.

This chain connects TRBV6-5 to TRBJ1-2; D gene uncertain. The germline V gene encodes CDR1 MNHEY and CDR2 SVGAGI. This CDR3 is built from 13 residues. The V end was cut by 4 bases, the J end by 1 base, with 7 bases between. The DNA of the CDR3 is TGTGCCAGCAGTTCAACGGTTAACTATGGCTACACCTTC. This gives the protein CASSSTVNYGYTF.

CDR3 sequence reads: CASSLGPQGATNEKLFF. CDR3 in DNA: TGCGCCAGCAGCTTGGGTCCGCAGGGCGCAACTAATGAAAAACTGTTTTTT. The V call is TRBV5-1, the J call TRBJ1-4; D might be TRBD1 (5 bases). Trimming pared 0 bases from V and 0 bases from J, leaving 12 bases between. CDR3 size: 17 residues. CDR1 is SGHRS and CDR2 is YFSETQ in the germline V gene.

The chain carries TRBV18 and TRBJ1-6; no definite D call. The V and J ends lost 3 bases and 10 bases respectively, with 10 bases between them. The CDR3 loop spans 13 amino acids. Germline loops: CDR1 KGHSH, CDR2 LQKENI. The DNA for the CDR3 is TGTGCCAGCTCACCTAACCGGGAATCACCCCTCCACTTT. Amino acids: CASSPNRESPLHF.

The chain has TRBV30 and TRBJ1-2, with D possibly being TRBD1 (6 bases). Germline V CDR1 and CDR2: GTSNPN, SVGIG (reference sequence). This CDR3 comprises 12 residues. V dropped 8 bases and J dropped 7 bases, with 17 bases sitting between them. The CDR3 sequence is CAASGGAIGYTF. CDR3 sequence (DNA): TGTGCCGCCTCGGGGGGCGCGATTGGCTACACCTTC.